The 23 T cell receptor beta chains reported below all come from one sample, sequenced in a study of T cells in narcolepsy. Only in-frame clones appear in the TCRdb table, and some are missing; sequencing was by immunoSEQ multiplex PCR. Of approximately 30,000 clones listed, 84% are singletons. Sample: CD45RA- memory CD4+ T cells from PBMCs. The source is a human donor with narcolepsy.

This clone was detected once. The chain couples TRBV7-8 to TRBJ1-1; D uncertain. This CDR3 is 13 amino acids long. Trimming shortened V by 5 bases and J by 2 bases, and 9 bases separated the two germline ends. Germline V gives CDR1 SGHVS, CDR2 FQNEAQ. The CDR3 reads CASSPPINTEAFF. CDR3 nucleotides: TGTGCCAGCAGCCCCCCAATAAACACTGAAGCTTTCTTT.

The chain has TRBV14 and TRBJ1-2, with D unresolved. Germline-derived CDR1 and CDR2 are SGHDN and FVKESK. Trimming stripped 3 bases from V and 1 base from J, with 9 bases between. The CDR3 consists of 14 residues. The CDR3: CASSQGISNYGYTF. The CDR3 nucleotides read TGTGCCAGCAGCCAGGGGATTAGTAACTATGGCTACACCTTC.

The J gene is TRBJ2-1, the V gene TRBV4-1; no clear D. V was trimmed by 0 bases and J by 9 bases, leaving 9 bases between them. Germline loops: CDR1 MGHRA, CDR2 YSYEKL. This CDR3 has 13 residues. CDR3 sequence reads: CASSQDGRREQFF. CDR3 in DNA: TGCGCCAGCAGCCAAGATGGGCGTCGTGAGCAGTTCTTC.

The chain joins TRBV30 to TRBJ2-2; D not resolved. V lost 0 bases and J 2 bases, leaving 4 bases between the germline ends. This CDR3 contains 13 residues. Germline V gene sequence: CDR1 GTSNPN, CDR2 SVGIG (reference sequence). CDR3 sequence: CAWSVHNTGELFF. The DNA of the CDR3 is TGTGCCTGGAGTGTACATAACACCGGGGAGCTGTTTTTT. The full variable domain, its missing parts supplied by reference TRBV30 and TRBJ2-2, is SQTIHQWPATLVQPVGSPLSLECTVEGTSNPNLYWYRQAAGRGLQLLFYSVGIGQISSEVPQNLSASRPQDRQFILSSKKLLLSDSGFYLCAWSVHNTGELFFGEGSRLTVL.

CDR3 nucleotide sequence: TGTGCCAGCAGCTCCAGGGGGGTGAACACCGGGGAGCTGTTTTTT. Protein product: CASSSRGVNTGELFF. The chain uses TRBV11-1 and TRBJ2-2; D possibly corresponds to TRBD1 (7 bases). CDR3 length equals 15 residues. V lost 4 bases to trimming and J lost 1 base, with 10 bases between them. Germline CDR1 is SGHAT and CDR2 is FQDESV (reference sequence).

This chain uses TRBV7-3 with TRBJ1-1; a weak D match, TRBD1 (5 bases). CDR3 length equals 14 residues. From germline, CDR1 is SGHTA and CDR2 FQGTGA. Trimming took off 4 bases at V and 1 base at J, with 10 bases between the two ends. The CDR3 coding sequence is TGTGCCAGCAGCTCGGGACCCTCGAACACTGAAGCTTTCTTT. It yields the protein CASSSGPSNTEAFF.

CDR3 nucleotides: TGCGCCAGCAGCCAAGGGGAAGCCACAGATACGCAGTATTTT. Amino acid sequence: CASSQGEATDTQYF. The genes are TRBV4-3 and TRBJ2-3, with unresolved D. The CDR3 totals 14 residues. Deletions cut 1 base from V and 2 bases from J, with 7 bases between. Germline values: CDR1 LGHNA, CDR2 YSLEER.

This clone appeared once. The chain has TRBV15 and TRBJ2-3; D tentatively fits TRBD1 or TRBD2 (6 bases each). Trimming cost V 0 bases and J 6 bases, with 19 bases left between them. Germline CDR1 is LNHNV and CDR2 is YYDKDF (reference sequence). The CDR3 is 17 amino acids. The CDR3 spells CATSRDPPGAGRDTQYF. DNA for the CDR3: TGTGCCACCAGCAGAGATCCTCCGGGGGCCGGGCGGGATACGCAGTATTTT.

This clone is a singleton in its sample. The CDR3 here is CASSLLEVSETQYF. The DNA of the CDR3 is TGTGCCAGCAGTTTATTGGAAGTGTCGGAGACCCAGTACTTC. The chain combines TRBV28 with TRBJ2-5; D remains unclear. V dropped 1 base and J dropped 5 bases, with 11 bases sitting between them. CDR1 is MDHEN and CDR2 is SYDVKM in the germline V gene. The CDR3 sequence is 14 residues long.

The gene calls are TRBV5-1 and TRBJ2-3; weak D call: TRBD1 (6 bases). There are 16 residues in the CDR3. The V end was cut by 4 bases, the J end by 4 bases, with 19 bases between. Germline values: CDR1 SGHRS, CDR2 YFSETQ. CDR3 sequence reads: CASSQGGQGSADTQYF. The CDR3 DNA sequence: TGCGCCAGCAGCCAGGGCGGGCAGGGGAGCGCAGATACGCAGTATTTT.

The CDR3 sequence is CASNGGARSEKLFF. Written as DNA, the CDR3 is TGTGCCAGCAATGGGGGCGCACGGTCTGAAAAACTGTTTTTT. The rearrangement links TRBV6-5 to TRBJ1-4, with a possible D match to TRBD1 (6 bases). The CDR3 covers 14 residues. Germline V gene lookup returns CDR1 MNHEY and CDR2 SVGAGI. The V end was cut by 7 bases, the J end by 7 bases, with 16 bases between.

The chain has TRBV27 and TRBJ1-1; weak D call: TRBD1 (6 bases). V was pared by 5 bases and J by 1 base, with 17 bases between. This CDR3 spans 16 amino acids. Per the germline V gene, CDR1 is MNHEY and CDR2 is SMNVEV (reference sequence). This chain's CDR3 is CASSTISGTKNTEAFF. The CDR3 DNA is TGTGCCAGCAGTACTATCTCCGGGACAAAGAACACTGAAGCTTTCTTT.

The chain joins TRBV11-2 to TRBJ2-5, with TRBD2 identical over 7 bases. Per the germline V gene, CDR1 is SGHAT and CDR2 is FQNNGV. V lost 5 bases and J lost 1; bases outside the gene matches: 13. The CDR3 is 17 amino acids. The CDR3 loop is CASSPAAVAGLQETQYF. The CDR3 nucleotides are TGTGCCAGCAGCCCAGCGGCGGTAGCGGGCCTCCAAGAGACCCAGTACTTC.

The chain joins TRBV29-1 to TRBJ2-7; D ambiguous. In germline, CDR1 is SQVTM, CDR2 ANQGSEA. The CDR3 loop spans 10 amino acids. Deletions cut 4 bases from V and 6 bases from J, with 7 bases between. Written as DNA, the CDR3 is TGCAGCGTTGCTACTGGCGAGCAGTACTTC. Its protein is CSVATGEQYF.

The chain recombines TRBV6-6 with TRBJ1-1; maybe TRBD1 (6 bases). Trimming removed 6 bases at V and 8 bases at J, with 10 bases between. There are 11 residues in the CDR3. Per the germline V gene, CDR1 is MNHNY and CDR2 is SVGAGI (reference sequence). In nucleotides, the CDR3 is TGTGCCAGCAGCAACAGGGTCGAAGCTTTCTTT. As protein: CASSNRVEAFF.

The chain recombines TRBV5-4 with TRBJ1-1, with a possible D match to TRBD1 (5 bases). The CDR3 has 15 residues. CDR1 and CDR2 (germline): SGHNT, YYREEE (reference sequence). V lost 2 bases, J lost 8 bases, and 19 bases lay in between. The chain's CDR3 is CASSLTMNMGTEAFF. CDR3 DNA sequence: TGTGCCAGCAGCTTAACGATGAACATGGGGACCGAAGCTTTCTTT.

The chain employs TRBV2 and TRBJ1-2, with D perhaps TRBD1 (6 bases). CDR3 length: 13 amino acids. Germline V lookup: CDR1 SNHLY, CDR2 FYNNEI. Between the trimmed V and J ends, which lost 6 bases and 4 bases, there was a span of 12 bases. The CDR3 is CASREGGSYGYTF. The CDR3 nucleotides are TGTGCCAGCAGGGAGGGGGGTTCCTATGGCTACACCTTC.

This chain connects TRBV27 to TRBJ2-2, with a possible D match to TRBD2 (5 bases). The V end was cut by 6 bases, the J end by 2 bases, with 13 bases between. The germline V gene has CDR1 MNHEY and CDR2 SMNVEV (reference sequence). This CDR3 is 15 amino acids long. The CDR3 region has the DNA TGTGCCAGCAGCCTAGCAGACGGAAACACCGGGGAGCTGTTTTTT. This encodes CASSLADGNTGELFF.

The CDR3 here is CAMGICTEGPYEQYV. CDR3 coding DNA: TGTGCCATGGGGATTTGTACCGAAGGGCCCTACGAGCAGTACGTC. This chain connects TRBV10-3 to TRBJ2-7; D is ambiguous. Germline-derived CDR1 and CDR2 are ENHRY and SYGVKD. CDR3 length equals 15 residues. The V and J ends lost 9 bases and 2 bases respectively, with 20 bases between them.

The chain links TRBV7-8 to TRBJ1-1; TRBD1 matches at 10 bases. After removal of 3 bases from V and 4 bases from J, the junction contained 8 bases not matched to a gene. Per the germline V gene, CDR1 is SGHVS and CDR2 is FQNEAQ. The CDR3 consists of 16 residues. The CDR3 protein is CASSLGQGLGGTEAFF. In DNA, the CDR3 is TGTGCCAGCAGCTTGGGACAGGGGCTCGGGGGCACTGAAGCTTTCTTT.

The chain's CDR3 is CAWTGKNGGYTF. Written as DNA, the CDR3 is TGTGCCTGGACCGGGAAGAACGGGGGCTACACCTTC. The chain joins TRBV30 to TRBJ1-2; D gene uncertain. Germline V gene data show CDR1 as GTSNPN and CDR2 as SVGIG (reference sequence). This CDR3 has 12 amino acids. V was trimmed by 4 bases and J by 8 bases, leaving 14 bases between them.

V and J are TRBV25-1 and TRBJ1-6, with 8 bases identical to TRBD1. Trimming at V came to 4 bases and at J to 8 bases, leaving 7 bases not matched to a gene. Germline assignment: CDR1 MGHDK and CDR2 SYGVNS. CDR3 size: 15 residues. CDR3 sequence reads: CASSGTGPGDSPLHF. The CDR3 DNA follows: TGTGCCAGCAGTGGGACAGGGCCGGGGGATTCACCCCTCCACTTT.

The chain joins TRBV18 to TRBJ2-2; 9 bases match TRBD1. V lost 2 bases, J lost 3 bases, and 4 bases stayed unmatched. Germline values: CDR1 KGHSH, CDR2 LQKENI. CDR3 length equals 16 residues. In nucleotides, the CDR3 is TGTGCCAGCTCACCAGGACAGGGGCGGCACACCGGGGAGCTGTTTTTT. Protein: CASSPGQGRHTGELFF. Full variable domain (remainder filled in from reference TRBV18 and TRBJ2-2): NAGVMQNPRHLVRRRGQEARLRCSPMKGHSHVYWYRQLPEEGLKFMVYLQKENIIDESGMPKERFSAEFPKEGPSILRIQQVVRGDSAAYFCASSPGQGRHTGELFFGEGSRLTVL.